The subject of this entry is one T cell receptor (beta chain). The antigen is not known. Germline assignment: CDR1 SGHNT and CDR2 YYREEE (reference sequence). The length of the CDR3 is 15 residues. Trimming took 4 bases from V and 12 from J; bases not matched to a gene: 12. The source of the sample is a study of cytomegalovirus exposure and HLA in healthy donors. General observations from the study: The study put 160 or so TCR beta chains on its list as cytomegalovirus-associated.

Donors sampled were nominally healthy, though unrecorded immune exposures were likely. Primers included in the PCR were 60 Vbeta and 13 Jbeta primers. The authors' processing: In a later analysis, the count reached 82 million or so unique TCR beta chains, with approximately 11 million shared. Repertoires were generated with immunoSEQ multiplex PCR, while TCRdb's copy carries only in-frame clones and drops some. V and J calls and clone size are those listed in that table; D and trimming were worked out from the DNA. The top ten hold 0.8% to 0.95% of the sample, which has under 150,000 clones, over 60% seen once.

Input material: PBMCs. V is TRBV5-4 and J is TRBJ2-1; 11 bases are a match to TRBD2. This clonotype originated in a woman aged 55-75 years in good health and CMV-seronegative. CDR3: CASSPIAGGGEGQFF. In DNA form, the CDR3 reads TGTGCCAGCAGCCCCATAGCGGGAGGGGGAGAAGGGCAGTTCTTC.